This T cell receptor (beta chain) is from a study of T-cell reconstitution after alpha-beta-depleted transplantation in children. CDR1 is LGHNA and CDR2 is YSLEER in the germline V gene. This CDR3 contains 16 residues. V was clipped by 0 bases and J by 6 bases, with 14 bases between them. Unique molecular identifiers were incorporated during preparation of the TCRbeta library. MiXCR, applied by TCRdb to the PCR reads, yields one record per CDR3 protein. The sample consists of about 600,000 distinct CDR3 sequences, roughly 10% of them appearing once. This chain connects TRBV4-3 to TRBJ2-2; maybe TRBD1 (5 bases). The source was PBMCs from the stem cell graft donor, collected from the stem cell graft. This sequence was found in a human donor who donated a stem cell graft to a child with acute myeloid leukemia. CDR3: CASSQDRVAGSGELFF. The CDR3 DNA follows: TGCGCCAGCAGCCAAGATAGGGTCGCAGGGTCCGGGGAGCTGTTTTTT.